This T cell receptor (beta chain) is drawn from a study of multiple sclerosis patients with progressive multifocal leukoencephalopathy. Points from the study as a whole: Before and during natalizumab, the clones expanded at PML already existed.

Synthetic inline TR CDR3 controls covering all V-J pairings were spiked into each PCR. Some clones are missing from TCRdb's copy, which holds only in-frame ones; the method was immunoSEQ multiplex PCR. The table has about 30,000 clones, approximately 89% seen once. V gave up 7 bases and J gave up 3 bases, with 16 bases separating them. CDR1 and CDR2 (germline): SGDLS, YYNGEE. This CDR3 is 14 amino acids long. As regards this clone: Its antigen is not identified.

Time point noted: roughly 6 months of natalizumab therapy. Every listed patient previously received interferon beta; all PML patients were women. The clonotype originates from a human donor with multiple sclerosis. The source material was PBMCs, sampled from a patient treated with natalizumab. V is TRBV9 and J is TRBJ1-2; D is possibly TRBD1 (5 bases). CDR3 residues: CASSRDGSDYGYTF. The CDR3, as DNA: TGTGCCAGCTCCCGGGACGGATCCGACTATGGCTACACCTTC.